A single sample is the source of the 6 T cell receptor beta chains below, sequenced in a study of T cell responses to AZD1222 COVID-19 vaccine. Some clones are missing from TCRdb's copy, which holds only in-frame ones; the method was immunoSEQ multiplex PCR. The table includes 120,000 or so clones, around 87% detected once. The source material was peripheral blood, sampled 28 days after the second AZD1222 dose. The receptors were gathered from an adult who received the AZD1222 COVID-19 vaccine.

The chain combines TRBV12-3 or TRBV12-4 with TRBJ2-1; D not certain. With 8 bases removed from V and 8 bases from J, the gap between germline ends came to 16 bases. The CDR3 length is 13 residues. CDR3 residues: CASVPIGVHEQFF. In DNA form, the CDR3 reads TGTGCCAGCGTTCCGATCGGCGTTCATGAGCAGTTCTTC.

In this sample, this clone turned up a few times. The chain joins TRBV19 to TRBJ2-3; no clear D gene. Germline CDR1 reads LNHDA; CDR2 reads SQIVND (reference sequence). V was shortened by 4 bases and J by 3 bases, with 11 bases between the two germline ends. The CDR3 runs to 14 residues. The CDR3 region has the DNA TGTGCCAGTAGTACGTTTGAAGGGACAGATACGCAGTATTTT. Protein sequence: CASSTFEGTDTQYF.

The gene calls are TRBV11-2 and TRBJ2-7; the D gene is possibly TRBD1 (7 bases). The CDR3 is made up of 15 amino acids. CDR1 is SGHAT, CDR2 FQNNGV, per germline. The V end lost 1 base, the J end lost 3 bases, and 13 bases lay between the germline ends. In nucleotides, the CDR3 is TGTGCCAGCAGCTTAGTCAGGGGGGCCTTCTACGAGCAGTACTTC. It specifies CASSLVRGAFYEQYF.

A few counts support this clone. The chain joins TRBV11-2 to TRBJ1-2; D ambiguous. The CDR3 is 14 residues long. From germline, CDR1 is SGHAT and CDR2 FQNNGV. Trimming pared 2 bases from V and 8 bases from J, leaving 15 bases between. The CDR3 reads CASSLNVPRFGYTF. The CDR3 coding sequence is TGTGCCAGCAGCTTAAACGTTCCCAGGTTCGGCTACACCTTC.

This chain uses TRBV5-1 with TRBJ1-3; 7 bases fit TRBD1. The CDR3 covers 15 residues. With V trimmed by 0 bases and J by 3 bases, 3 bases remained unmatched. Germline-derived CDR1 and CDR2 are SGHRS and YFSETQ. Written as DNA, the CDR3 is TGCGCCAGCAGCTTGGAGACAGGGAATGGAAACACCATATATTTT. Its protein product is CASSLETGNGNTIYF.

The chain links TRBV2 to TRBJ2-1; perhaps TRBD2 as D (5 bases). Germline CDR1 and CDR2: SNHLY and FYNNEI. The CDR3 has 15 residues. The ends were cut back, 0 bases at V and 7 bases at J, with 13 bases in the middle. CDR3 nucleotide sequence: TGTGCCAGCAGTGAAGCGCCGGGGATCTCAAATGAGCAGTTCTTC. This sequence encodes CASSEAPGISNEQFF.